Detailed here is one T cell receptor beta chain. Its matching antigen is unknown. This record belongs to a study of identical twins. Germline V gene lookup returns CDR1 SQVTM and CDR2 ANQGSEA. The germline V and J ends were trimmed by 4 bases and 5 bases, with 6 bases remaining between them. This CDR3 region has 11 residues. TCRdb called the 5' RACE reads again in MiXCR, with one record for every CDR3 protein. The sample records about 570,000 distinct CDR3 sequences, around 9.6% being singletons. Study results and caveats: Those out-of-frame alpha sequences shared by twins showed an excess of low generation probability. With abundant cord blood beta clonotypes, insertions were fewer; memory repertoires showed no such pattern.

Another study also made use of these data, one on yellow fever vaccine responses in identical twins.

The chain joins TRBV29-1 to TRBJ2-1, with D hard to call. The receptor was isolated from a woman aged 18-30 years in good health. The sample was PBMCs. Written as DNA, the CDR3 is TGCAGCGTTGGTGGGAACAATGAGCAGTTCTTC. Translated, it gives CSVGGNNEQFF.